This TCR beta chain was identified during a study of cytomegalovirus exposure and HLA in healthy donors. Study at large: A later analysis reported the 120 or so validation repertoires used the same platform as the approximately 660 first-cohort repertoires. Points from the study as a whole: Specificity of three CMV-associated chains for CMV antigens was verified in vitro.

Comments on this clone: No antigen is known for it.

V shed 3 bases and J 3 bases; nucleotides not matched to a gene: 5. This CDR3 has 15 residues. The germline V gene encodes CDR1 SEHNR and CDR2 FQNEAQ (reference sequence). Produced via immunoSEQ multiplex PCR; TCRdb's table is partial and in-frame only. The table has around 150,000 clones, 70% to 85% seen once; the top ten hold 25% to 30%. Sequencing input: PBMCs. V gene TRBV7-9 combines with J gene TRBJ2-7, with TRBD2 matching over 10 bases. This clonotype originated in a man younger than 40 in good health and CMV-seropositive. CDR3 coding DNA: TGTGCCAGCAGCTTGAAGCCTAGCGGGAGCTACGAGCAGTACTTC. Its protein product is CASSLKPSGSYEQYF.